The text below deals with one T cell receptor (beta chain). The data were obtained in a study of regulatory T cells in long-lasting Graves disease. Stated time point: persistent/refractory GD, antithyroid drugs over 5 years with positive TRAb. The authors made the TCR library using RNA they extracted from PBMCs. The CDR3 has 14 residues. Germline lookup yields CDR1 SGHTA and CDR2 FQGTGA. Trimming pared 5 bases from V and 2 bases from J, leaving 10 bases between. Construction of TCR beta libraries relied on iRepertoire HTBI primers and on Arm-PCR targeting CDR3 regions. TCRdb itself ran the multiplex PCR reads through MiXCR, one entry per CDR3 protein. The profile shows fewer than 400,000 distinct CDR3 sequences, roughly 21% of them singletons.

V is TRBV7-3 and J is TRBJ2-1, with D perhaps TRBD1 or TRBD2 (5 bases each). Sequencing used peripheral blood mononuclear cells (PBMCs), obtained when the disease was refractory, from a patient treated with antithyroid drugs. This receptor was taken from a female donor with Graves disease. CDR3 loop: CASSAGDPYNEQFF. CDR3 nucleotides: TGTGCCAGCAGCGCCGGGGACCCCTACAATGAGCAGTTCTTC.